Below, one T cell receptor beta chain is given with its context. No antigen is known for it. The CDR3 has 15 residues. Germline loops: CDR1 SGHTA, CDR2 FQGNSA. The V end lost 7 bases, the J end lost 2 bases, and 16 bases lay between the germline ends. This specimen comes from a study of OX40 agonist ivuxolimab in advanced cancers. Study information: Patients' therapy was ivuxolimab, an antibody that acts as an agonist of OX40 (CD134). The dose-escalation group included hepatocellular carcinoma, melanoma, renal cell carcinoma and head and neck cancer.

Method: immunoSEQ multiplex PCR; TCRdb's copy keeps in-frame clones and lacks some. This sample has 100,000 to 120,000 clones, with approximately 90% found just once. Study-level findings and limits: CD4+ T cells averaged fewer expanded clones than CD8+ T cells.

The sequence derives from an adult with an advanced solid tumor such as melanoma, head and neck, liver or kidney cancer. The V and J genes are TRBV7-2 and TRBJ2-3; a weak D match, TRBD1 (8 bases). The sample was CD4+ or CD8+ T cells sorted from blood, taken in a trial of the OX40 agonist ivuxolimab. In DNA form, the CDR3 reads TGTGCCAGCACCAAACAGGGGGGGCTCACAGATACGCAGTATTTT. Translating gives CASTKQGGLTDTQYF.